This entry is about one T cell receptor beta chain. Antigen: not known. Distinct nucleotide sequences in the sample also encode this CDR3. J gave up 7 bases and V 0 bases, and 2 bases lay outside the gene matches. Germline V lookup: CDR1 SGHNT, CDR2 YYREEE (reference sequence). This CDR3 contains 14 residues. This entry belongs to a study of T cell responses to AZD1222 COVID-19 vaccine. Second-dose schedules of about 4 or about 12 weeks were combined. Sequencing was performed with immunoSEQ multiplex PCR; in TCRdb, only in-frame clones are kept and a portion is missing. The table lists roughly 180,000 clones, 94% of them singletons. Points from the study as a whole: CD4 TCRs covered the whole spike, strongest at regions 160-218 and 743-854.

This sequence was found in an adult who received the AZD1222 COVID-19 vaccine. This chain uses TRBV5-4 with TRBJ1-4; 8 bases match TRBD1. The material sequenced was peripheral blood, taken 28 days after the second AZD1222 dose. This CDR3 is CASSLAGTGEKLFF. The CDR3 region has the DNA TGTGCCAGCAGCTTGGCCGGGACAGGTGAAAAACTGTTTTTT.